This T cell receptor beta chain emerged from a study of blood T cells in healthy people across ages. Germline V gives CDR1 SGHDN, CDR2 FVKESK. With 1 base removed from V and 9 bases from J, the gap between germline ends came to 9 bases. The CDR3 sequence is 12 residues long. With a J-beta primer mix and a sample-barcoded 5' primer, a second PCR ran roughly 7 to 11 cycles. TCRdb independently ran MiXCR on the 5' RACE reads; one entry per CDR3 protein. The profile shows approximately 1,700,000 distinct CDR3 sequences, about two fifths of them singletons. Sequences were obtained from blood. This sequence originates from a human donor in good health. The chain combines TRBV14 with TRBJ1-2; D is perhaps TRBD1 (6 bases). The CDR3 sequence is CASSQGGLSYTF. As DNA, the CDR3 is TGTGCCAGCAGCCAAGGGGGGCTGAGCTACACCTTC. The full variable domain, in which reference TRBV14 and TRBJ1-2 provide the parts outside the CDR3, is EAGVTQFPSHSVIEKGQTVTLRCDPISGHDNLYWYRRVMGKEIKFLLHFVKESKQDESGMPNNRFLAERTGGTYSTLKVQPAELEDSGVYFCASSQGGLSYTFGSGTRLTVV.